In its sample, the clone carrying this T cell receptor beta chain was seen many times. The antigen is not known. The ends lost 5 bases at V and 2 bases at J; junction bases unmatched: 7. The CDR3 runs 15 residues. In germline, CDR1 is SGHTA, CDR2 FQGNSA. TCR beta CDR3 region amplification was performed from RNA transcripts. The TCR CDR3 was amplified in a first-round RT-PCR using the HTBI primer set. MiXCR was run by TCRdb on the multiplex PCR reads, yielding one entry per CDR3 protein. The sample consists of around 600,000 distinct CDR3 sequences, approximately 15% of them appearing once. This sample was taken from a study of T cells in Graves' hyperthyroidism and ophthalmopathy. Findings of the study overall: The majority of expanded thyroid clonotypes above 0.001 also appeared in blood.

The rearrangement uses TRBV7-2 and TRBJ2-7; TRBD1 matches at 9 bases. Sequenced material: blood. This TCR came from a young woman with Graves' ophthalmopathy. The CDR3 sequence: CASSAGQGSTYEQYF. The DNA for the CDR3 is TGTGCCAGCAGCGCGGGACAGGGCAGTACCTACGAGCAGTACTTC.